This T cell receptor (beta chain) was sequenced during a study of blood T cell repertoires in COVID-19. Clones were sequenced by immunoSEQ multiplex PCR, and TCRdb holds only the in-frame ones, with some missing. The table shows some 97,000 clones, with more than 85% occurring only once. Trimming cost V 1 base and J 5 bases; bases outside gene matches: 9. This CDR3 has 16 residues. Germline CDR1 and CDR2: LGHDT and YNNKEL (reference sequence). The source material was peripheral blood. The clonotype comes from a young man in a cohort sampled during active COVID-19. J is TRBJ2-3 and V is TRBV3-1 (or the pseudogene TRBV3-2), with TRBD1 matching over 7 bases. The CDR3 protein is CASSQGYTGVGDTQYF. The CDR3 DNA reads TGTGCCAGCAGCCAAGGATACACAGGGGTGGGAGATACGCAGTATTTT.